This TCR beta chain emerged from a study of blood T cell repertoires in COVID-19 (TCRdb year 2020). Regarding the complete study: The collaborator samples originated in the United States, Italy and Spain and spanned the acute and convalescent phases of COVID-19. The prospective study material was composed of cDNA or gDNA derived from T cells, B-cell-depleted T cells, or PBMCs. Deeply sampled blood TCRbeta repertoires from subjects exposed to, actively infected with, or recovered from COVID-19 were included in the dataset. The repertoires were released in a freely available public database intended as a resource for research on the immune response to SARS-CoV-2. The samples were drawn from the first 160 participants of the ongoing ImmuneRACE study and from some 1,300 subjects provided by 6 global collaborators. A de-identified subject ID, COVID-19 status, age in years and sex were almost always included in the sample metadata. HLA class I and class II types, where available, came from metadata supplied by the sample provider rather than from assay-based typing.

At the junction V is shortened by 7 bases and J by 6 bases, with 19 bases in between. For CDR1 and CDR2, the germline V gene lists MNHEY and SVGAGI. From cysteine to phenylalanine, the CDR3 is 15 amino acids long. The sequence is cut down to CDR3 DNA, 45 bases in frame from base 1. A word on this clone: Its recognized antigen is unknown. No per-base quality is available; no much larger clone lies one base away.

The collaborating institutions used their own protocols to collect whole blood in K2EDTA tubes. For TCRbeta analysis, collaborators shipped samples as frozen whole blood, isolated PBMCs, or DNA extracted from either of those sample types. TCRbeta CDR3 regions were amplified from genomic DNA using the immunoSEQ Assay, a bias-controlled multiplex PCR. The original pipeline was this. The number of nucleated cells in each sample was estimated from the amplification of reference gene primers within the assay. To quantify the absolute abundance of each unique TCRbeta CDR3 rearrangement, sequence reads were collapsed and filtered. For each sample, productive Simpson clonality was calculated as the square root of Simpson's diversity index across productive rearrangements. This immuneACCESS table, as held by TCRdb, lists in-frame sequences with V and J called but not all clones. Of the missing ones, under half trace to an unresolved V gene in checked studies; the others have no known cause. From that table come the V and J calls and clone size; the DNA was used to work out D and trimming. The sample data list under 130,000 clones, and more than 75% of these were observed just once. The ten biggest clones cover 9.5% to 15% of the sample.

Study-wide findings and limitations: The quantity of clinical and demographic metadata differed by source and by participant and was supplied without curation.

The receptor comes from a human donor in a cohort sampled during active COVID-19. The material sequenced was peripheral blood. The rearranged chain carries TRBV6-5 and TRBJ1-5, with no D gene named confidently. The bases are TGTGCCAGCATGTATGTCCAAGCCCCTGGTCAGCCCCAGCATTTT. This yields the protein CASMYVQAPGQPQHF.